The 26 T cell receptor beta chains listed next were all sequenced from one sample in a study of T cells in women clearing cervical HPV infection. Method: immunoSEQ multiplex PCR; TCRdb's copy keeps in-frame clones and lacks some. The repertoire shows approximately 24,000 clones; the top ten hold 5.4%. Material for sequencing was blood buffy coat. The origin of the receptors is a woman aged 18 to 75 with a cervical HPV16 infection that either progressed to CIN3+ or cleared (not recorded which).

As for this clone: The read ends 3 residues early relative to the CDR3; the germline J gene fills the gap. The J gene is TRBJ1-5, the V gene TRBV29-1, with 7 positions matching TRBD1. In germline, CDR1 is SQVTM, CDR2 ANQGSEA. Losses at the gene ends were 6 bases for V and 4 bases for J; bases not matched to a gene: 6. The CDR3 loop spans 13 amino acids. CDR3 protein: CSVRRGLNQPQHF. CDR3 DNA, as far as it was read: TGCAGCGTCCGAAGGGGGCTAAATCAGCCC.

Comment on this clone: The read is 3 residues too short to cover the CDR3 end, so that end is filled in from the germline J gene. The chain links TRBV6-2 or TRBV6-3 to TRBJ2-1; D call uncertain. Germline CDR1 is MNHEY and CDR2 is SVGEGT. V gave up 2 bases and J gave up 3 bases, with 14 bases separating them. The CDR3 totals 16 residues. CDR3 bases read: TGTGCCAGCAGTTACCAAGGGCCCTGGTACTACAATGAG. The encoded protein is CASSYQGPWYYNE. The full CDR3 protein reads CASSYQGPWYYNEQFF.

Points on this clone: The CDR3 goes on 3 residues after the read ends, and that part is filled in from the germline J gene. V gene TRBV4-1 combines with J gene TRBJ2-7; possibly TRBD1 for D (6 bases). V shed 0 bases and J shed 3 bases, with 15 bases lying between them. The germline gives CDR1 MGHRA, CDR2 YSYEKL. The CDR3 contains 16 residues. The CDR3 reads CASSQEGPQGSYEQYF. The covered CDR3 bases are TGCGCCAGCAGCCAAGAAGGCCCGCAGGGGAGCTACGAG.

About this clone: The read terminates 3 residues ahead of where the CDR3 ends, so the germline J gene completes it. The chain uses TRBV10-3 and TRBJ2-1; D may be TRBD1 (7 bases). CDR1 is ENHRY, CDR2 SYGVKD, per germline. This CDR3 region has 15 residues. V was cut by 2 bases and J by 4 bases, with 12 bases left in between. CDR3 protein: CAISEGGGGYNEQFF. The CDR3 bases that were read are TGTGCCATCAGTGAGGGAGGGGGCGGTTACAATGAG.

Points on this clone: The read ends 3 residues before the CDR3 terminus; that terminus is restored from the germline J gene. The chain is built from TRBV6-1 and TRBJ2-1, with 8 bases matching TRBD1. This CDR3 has 15 residues. Germline V gene lookup returns CDR1 MNHNS and CDR2 SASEGT. The V segment lost 3 bases and the J segment 3 bases; nucleotides outside the gene matches: 4. The DNA read from the CDR3 is TGTGCCAGCAGTGAGAACAGGGGGAGCTACAATGAG. Amino acids: CASSENRGSYNE. Given in full, the CDR3 is CASSENRGSYNEQFF.

As regards this clone: With the read ending 3 residues before the CDR3 end, the germline J gene is used to fill in that end. The chain is built from TRBV13 and TRBJ2-7; D gene ambiguous. This CDR3 comprises 14 residues. Germline CDR1 PRHDT, CDR2 FYEKMQ (reference sequence). V lost 7 bases to trimming and J lost 2 bases, with 15 bases between them. The DNA read from the CDR3 is TGTGCCAGCAATTCTTTTTTTGGCCCCTACGAG. Translation: CASNSFFGPYE. The whole CDR3 reads CASNSFFGPYEQYF.

Turning to this clone: The read finishes 3 residues shy of the CDR3 end, and the germline J gene is used to complete it. The genes are TRBV19 and TRBJ1-5; D is undetermined. Germline CDR1 and CDR2: LNHDA and SQIVND (reference sequence). V dropped 0 bases and J dropped 5 bases, with 11 bases sitting between them. This CDR3 region has 15 residues. Here the CDR3 reads CASSIERQAHQPQHF. The covered CDR3 bases are TGTGCCAGTAGTATAGAACGGCAGGCTCATCAGCCC.

About this clone itself: Read data end 3 residues before the CDR3 end; the end is taken from the germline J gene. The rearrangement links TRBV7-9 to TRBJ1-2; 9 bases map to TRBD1. J lost 4 bases, V lost 4 bases, and 4 bases had no gene match. This CDR3 is 14 amino acids long. Germline V gives CDR1 SEHNR, CDR2 FQNEAQ (reference sequence). The CDR3 sequence: CASSSGTGTYGYTF. The covered CDR3 bases are TGTGCCAGCAGCTCTGGGACAGGGACCTATGGC.

As concerns this clone: The missing CDR3 end, 3 residues past where the read stops, is filled in from the germline J gene. The chain carries TRBV7-2 and TRBJ2-7, with D possibly being TRBD1 (6 bases). Germline V gene sequence: CDR1 SGHTA, CDR2 FQGNSA. The V end was cut by 5 bases, the J end by 4 bases, with 18 bases between. CDR3 length: 15 residues. This CDR3 is CASSQGFGTTYEQYF. The sequenced CDR3 bases are TGTGCCAGCAGCCAGGGGTTCGGGACGACATACGAG.

Comments on this clone: The CDR3 extends 3 residues past the end of the read, so its final part is completed from the germline J gene. V usage is TRBV5-6 and J usage is TRBJ2-5; D gene ambiguous. The CDR3 is made up of 15 amino acids. Between the trimmed V and J ends, which lost 4 bases and 5 bases, there was a span of 18 bases. Germline V gives CDR1 SGHDT, CDR2 YYEEEE. The CDR3 here is CASSGQTRFGETQYF. The CDR3 bases that were read are TGTGCCAGCAGCGGCCAGACTCGCTTCGGGGAGACC.

Details on this clone: Read data end 3 residues before the CDR3 end; the end is taken from the germline J gene. The J gene is TRBJ2-3, the V gene TRBV19; maybe TRBD2 (7 bases). The CDR3 covers 13 residues. From germline, CDR1 is LNHDA and CDR2 SQIVND (reference sequence). The CDR3: CASSLREGETQYF. The part of the CDR3 DNA that was read is TGTGCCAGTAGCTTAAGGGAGGGGGAGACG.

As to this clone: The CDR3 end falls 3 residues outside the read, so it is completed with the germline J gene. The chain joins TRBV29-1 to TRBJ1-4, with 8 bases fitting TRBD1. The V and J ends lost 3 bases and 8 bases, in that order; junction bases with no gene match: 11. Germline-derived CDR1 and CDR2 are SQVTM and ANQGSEA. CDR3 length: 15 amino acids. The part of the CDR3 DNA that was read is TGCAGCGTTGATCCCTCCGGGACAGGAGGCGAAAAA. It codes for CSVDPSGTGGEK. The complete CDR3 reads CSVDPSGTGGEKLFF.

Concerning this clone itself: The read finishes 3 residues shy of the CDR3 end, and the germline J gene is used to complete it. The genes are TRBV10-3 and TRBJ1-4; D perhaps matches TRBD1 (5 bases). The V and J ends lost 3 bases and 8 bases respectively, with 16 bases between them. The CDR3 is 15 amino acids. The germline V gene has CDR1 ENHRY and CDR2 SYGVKD. CDR3 sequence reads: CAISDSDSKGEKLFF. CDR3 DNA, as far as it was read: TGTGCCATCAGTGATTCCGACTCCAAGGGGGAAAAA.

A note on this clone: The read comes to an end 3 residues before the CDR3 does, leaving the germline J gene to fill in the end. The chain couples TRBV7-9 to TRBJ2-1; the D gene is possibly TRBD1 (6 bases). The CDR3 extends over 13 amino acids. The germline V gene encodes CDR1 SEHNR and CDR2 FQNEAQ (reference sequence). Deletions cut 8 bases from V and 8 bases from J, with 16 bases between. The CDR3 region is CASRSGTRDEQFF. The sequenced part of the CDR3 DNA is TGTGCCAGCCGATCGGGGACAAGGGATGAG.

Comments on this clone: The CDR3 is cut off 3 residues early in the read; its end comes from the germline J gene. The chain has TRBV7-2 and TRBJ1-2; D is unresolved. The CDR3 consists of 14 residues. Trimming stripped 0 bases from V and 4 bases from J, with 9 bases between. Germline V gene lookup returns CDR1 SGHTA and CDR2 FQGNSA. CDR3 DNA, as far as it was read: TGTGCCAGCAGCTTAGCAGGGCTTCCCTATGGC. It codes for CASSLAGLPYG. The CDR3 in its entirety is CASSLAGLPYGYTF. Together with reference TRBV7-2 and TRBJ1-2, the CDR3 gives the full variable domain: GAGVSQSPSNKVTEKGKDVELRCDPISGHTALYWYRQSLGQGLEFLIYFQGNSAPDKSGLPSDRFSAERTGGSVSTLTIQRTQQEDSAVYLCASSLAGLPYGYTFGSGTRLTVV.

In regard to this clone: The sequence runs out 3 residues before the end of the CDR3; the remainder is reconstructed from the germline J gene. This chain joins TRBV2 and TRBJ1-1, with TRBD1 matching over 9 bases. CDR1 and CDR2 (germline): SNHLY, FYNNEI. Losses at the gene ends were 6 bases for V and 6 bases for J; bases not matched to a gene: 8. The CDR3 runs 14 residues. Here the CDR3 reads CASRSIQGASEAFF. The sequenced CDR3 bases are TGTGCCAGCAGGAGCATACAGGGGGCCTCTGAA.

Note on this clone: Read sequence stops 3 residues before the CDR3 end, and the germline J gene provides the missing end. The V call is TRBV6-1, the J call TRBJ2-3; the match to TRBD2 covers 7 bases. CDR1 and CDR2 from the germline V gene are MNHNS and SASEGT. The CDR3 length is 15 residues. The CDR3 sequence is CASSEKEAGSETQYF. CDR3 bases read: TGTGCCAGCAGTGAAAAGGAAGCGGGATCGGAGACG.

The CDR3: CASTLGGQGNTDTQYF. CDR3 bases read: TGTGCCAGCACCCTCGGAGGACAGGGAAACACAGATACG. V usage is TRBV5-4 and J usage is TRBJ2-3; 8 bases map to TRBD1. The sequence runs out 3 residues before the end of the CDR3; the remainder is reconstructed from the germline J gene. Germline lookup yields CDR1 SGHNT and CDR2 YYREEE (reference sequence). Trimming took 6 bases from V and 2 from J; bases not matched to a gene: 11. This CDR3 is 16 amino acids long. Combining the CDR3 with reference TRBV5-4 and TRBJ2-3 gives the whole variable domain ETGVTQSPTHLIKTRGQQVTLRCSSQSGHNTVSWYQQALGQGPQFIFQYYREEENGRGNFPPRFSGLQFPNYSSELNVNALELDDSALYLCASTLGGQGNTDTQYFGPGTRLTVL.

A word on this clone: The read terminates 3 residues ahead of where the CDR3 ends, so the germline J gene completes it. This chain connects TRBV5-5 to TRBJ1-4; 8 positions match TRBD1. The CDR3 covers 15 residues. The V gene end was trimmed by 1 base and the J gene end by 8 bases; junction bases not matched to a gene: 7. Germline loops: CDR1 SGHKS, CDR2 YYEKEE (reference sequence). The part of the CDR3 DNA that was read is TGTGCCAGCAGCTTGTCAGGACAGGGTGTCGAAAAA. Protein product: CASSLSGQGVEK. The CDR3 in full is CASSLSGQGVEKLFF.

Note on this clone: The CDR3 is cut off 3 residues early in the read; its end comes from the germline J gene. This chain links TRBV4-2 with TRBJ2-1, with TRBD2 identical over 9 bases. CDR1 and CDR2 (germline): LGHNA, YNFKEQ. The CDR3 extends over 16 amino acids. V was pared by 0 bases and J by 4 bases, with 4 bases of the junction left unmatched. Incomplete CDR3 DNA: TGTGCCAGCAGCCAAGAGTTGGCGGGAGGGTACAATGAG. Its protein is CASSQELAGGYNE. The whole CDR3 region reads CASSQELAGGYNEQFF.

A note on this clone: The CDR3 is cut off 3 residues early in the read; its end comes from the germline J gene. V is TRBV7-7 and J is TRBJ2-3; 8 nucleotides agree with TRBD1. The CDR3 has 15 residues. CDR1 is SSHAT and CDR2 is FNYEAQ in the germline V gene (reference sequence). The CDR3 protein is CASSAQGTGGETQYF. CDR3 bases read: TGTGCCAGCAGCGCGCAAGGGACAGGCGGGGAGACG.

A note on this clone: With the read ending 3 residues before the CDR3 end, the germline J gene is used to fill in that end. The chain uses TRBV7-7 and TRBJ2-1; a possible D gene is TRBD1 (6 bases). Between the trimmed V and J ends, which lost 3 bases and 6 bases, there was a span of 15 bases. Germline-derived CDR1 and CDR2 are SSHAT and FNYEAQ (reference sequence). CDR3 length: 15 amino acids. The sequenced CDR3 bases are TGTGCCAGCAGCTTGCGTGTGGACAGAAGCAATGAG. Translation: CASSLRVDRSNE. The entire CDR3 is CASSLRVDRSNEQFF.

Remarks on this clone: The CDR3 end is not reached by the read, which stops 3 residues before it; the germline J gene fills it in. The chain uses TRBV6-1 and TRBJ1-1; tentative D call: TRBD1 (6 bases). Germline-derived CDR1 and CDR2 are MNHNS and SASEGT. Trimming stripped 4 bases from V and 1 base from J, with 10 bases between. The CDR3 is 14 residues long. The CDR3 here is CASSVTGPNTEAFF. Incomplete CDR3 DNA: TGTGCCAGCAGTGTTACAGGGCCGAACACTGAA.

A remark on this clone: The CDR3 goes on 3 residues after the read ends, and that part is filled in from the germline J gene. The V gene is TRBV6-4, the J gene TRBJ2-3, with 8 bases lining up with TRBD2. The CDR3 runs to 15 residues. The J segment lost 4 bases and the V segment lost 2 bases, leaving 5 bases of the junction unmatched. The germline gives CDR1 MRHNA, CDR2 SNTAGT. This chain's CDR3 is CASSDGAGEADTQYF. The CDR3 bases that were read are TGTGCCAGCAGTGACGGAGCGGGGGAAGCAGATACG.

CDR3 DNA, as far as it was read: TGTGCCAGTAGTACCCCTGTAGCGGGGGCCTACAATGAG. Amino acids: CASSTPVAGAYNE. The CDR3, in full, reads CASSTPVAGAYNEQFF. This rearrangement joins TRBV19 to TRBJ2-1; 9 bases fit TRBD2. Sequencing ends 3 residues short of the CDR3 end; the germline J gene provides the rest. The germline CDR1 and CDR2 sequences are LNHDA and SQIVND (reference sequence). CDR3 length equals 16 residues. Germline trimming cut 4 bases from V and 2 bases from J; bases unmatched to any gene: 6.

In regard to this clone: Read coverage stops 3 residues before the CDR3 terminus; the germline J gene supplies the remainder. This chain links TRBV30 with TRBJ2-7, with D perhaps matching TRBD2 (7 bases). Germline CDR1 GTSNPN, CDR2 SVGIG (reference sequence). This CDR3 is 13 amino acids long. The germline V and J ends were trimmed by 8 bases and 4 bases, with 18 bases remaining between them. The CDR3 region is CALGMRGGYEQYF. The sequenced CDR3 bases are TGTGCCCTGGGTATGAGGGGGGGTTACGAG.